This is a list of T cell receptor beta chains from one sample in a study of T cell changes during pregnancy in multiple sclerosis. Repertoires were generated with immunoSEQ multiplex PCR, while TCRdb's copy carries only in-frame clones and drops some. The sample lists roughly 20,000 clones; around nine tenths were seen once. The sequences come from CD4+ T cells from peripheral blood mononuclear cells, collected in the first trimester of pregnancy. Source of these receptors: a female donor in good health, enrolled as a control in a pregnancy study. The CDR3 runs from the conserved cysteine through the conserved F or W. Each record gives: clone size, J gene, V gene, CDR3 protein. Size is omitted from some rows. Given values are once, few, many or a class for expanded clones.

abundance: NA; j_gene: TRBJ1-4; v_gene: TRBV27; CDR3aa: CASSWTGEGKLFF
abundance: NA; j_gene: TRBJ2-5; v_gene: TRBV6-5; CDR3aa: CATGGVDPSREQYF
abundance: NA; j_gene: TRBJ2-1; v_gene: TRBV19; CDR3aa: CATTETSSSYNEQFF
abundance: NA; j_gene: TRBJ2-2; v_gene: TRBV7-2; CDR3aa: CASSRSGTETGELFF
abundance: once; j_gene: TRBJ1-2; v_gene: TRBV27; CDR3aa: CASSPTGGGYGYTF
abundance: NA; j_gene: TRBJ2-5; v_gene: TRBV5-4; CDR3aa: CASSLATGVRETQYF
abundance: few; j_gene: TRBJ2-1; v_gene: TRBV5-4; CDR3aa: CASSFFQGNNNEQFF
abundance: NA; j_gene: TRBJ1-3; v_gene: TRBV19; CDR3aa: CASVPGASGNTIYF
abundance: NA; j_gene: TRBJ1-5; v_gene: TRBV4-3; CDR3aa: CASSQEAGARNQPQHF
abundance: NA; j_gene: TRBJ2-7; v_gene: TRBV7-2; CDR3aa: CASSLVAGGLYEQYF
abundance: NA; j_gene: TRBJ2-6; v_gene: TRBV2; CDR3aa: CATTQQGSGANVLTF
abundance: NA; j_gene: TRBJ2-1; v_gene: TRBV7-8; CDR3aa: CASRGQFSYNEQFF
abundance: NA; j_gene: TRBJ1-2; v_gene: TRBV18; CDR3aa: CASSPPAADRFYGYTF